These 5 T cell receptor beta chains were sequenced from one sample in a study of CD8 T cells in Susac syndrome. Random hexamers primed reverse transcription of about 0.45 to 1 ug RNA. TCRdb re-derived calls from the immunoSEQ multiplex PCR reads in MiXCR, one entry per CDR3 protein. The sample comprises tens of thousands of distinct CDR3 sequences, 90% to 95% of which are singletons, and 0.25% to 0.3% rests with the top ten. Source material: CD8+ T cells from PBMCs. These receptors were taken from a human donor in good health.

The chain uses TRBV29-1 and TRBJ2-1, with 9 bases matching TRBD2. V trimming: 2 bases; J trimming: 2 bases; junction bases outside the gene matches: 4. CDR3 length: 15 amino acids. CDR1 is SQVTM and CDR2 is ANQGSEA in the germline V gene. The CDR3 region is CSVERPSGTYNEQFF. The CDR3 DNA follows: TGCAGCGTTGAACGACCTAGCGGGACCTACAATGAGCAGTTCTTC.

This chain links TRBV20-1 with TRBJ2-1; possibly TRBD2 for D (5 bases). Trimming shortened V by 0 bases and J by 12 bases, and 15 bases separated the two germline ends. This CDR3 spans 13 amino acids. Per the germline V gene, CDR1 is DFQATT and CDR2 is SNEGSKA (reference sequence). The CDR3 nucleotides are TGCAGTGCTAGAGAGACCGGACTGCTCGGGCAGTTCTTC. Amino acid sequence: CSARETGLLGQFF.

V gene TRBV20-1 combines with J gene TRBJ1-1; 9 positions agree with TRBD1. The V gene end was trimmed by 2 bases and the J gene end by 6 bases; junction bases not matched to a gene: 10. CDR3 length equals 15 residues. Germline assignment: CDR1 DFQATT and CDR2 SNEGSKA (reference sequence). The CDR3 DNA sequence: TGCAGTGCTAGACGCTTGGGGACAGGGATCTCTGAAGCTTTCTTT. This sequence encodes CSARRLGTGISEAFF.

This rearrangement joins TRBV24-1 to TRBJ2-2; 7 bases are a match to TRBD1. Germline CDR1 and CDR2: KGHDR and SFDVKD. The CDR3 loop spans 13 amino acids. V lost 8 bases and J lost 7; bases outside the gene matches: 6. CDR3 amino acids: CATMTGPNGELFF. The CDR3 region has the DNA TGTGCCACCATGACAGGGCCGAACGGGGAGCTGTTTTTT.

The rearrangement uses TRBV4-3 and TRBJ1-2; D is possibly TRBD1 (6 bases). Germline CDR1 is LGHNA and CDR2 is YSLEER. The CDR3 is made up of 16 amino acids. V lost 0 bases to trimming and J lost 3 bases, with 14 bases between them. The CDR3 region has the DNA TGCGCCAGCAGCCAAGATCTCAGGGGACGAGACTATGGCTACACCTTC. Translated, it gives CASSQDLRGRDYGYTF.